These 27 T cell receptor beta chains share one sample of origin, sequenced in a study of identical twins. TCRdb passed the 5' RACE reads through MiXCR, listing each CDR3 protein once. The data hold a few hundred thousand distinct CDR3 sequences, with around 8.8% observed a single time. The sample also formed part of further work on yellow fever vaccine responses in identical twins.

Material for sequencing was CD8+ T cells sorted from blood. These receptors were collected from a woman aged 18-35 years in good health.

This clonotype showed up many times. The rearrangement links TRBV11-2 to TRBJ2-5, with a possible D match to TRBD1 (5 bases). The V gene lost 1 base and the J gene lost 3 bases, with 9 bases spanning the gap. Germline V gives CDR1 SGHAT, CDR2 FQNNGV. The CDR3 loop spans 14 amino acids. The CDR3 DNA is TGTGCCAGCAGCTTAGCGTGGGGCAAAGAGACCCAGTACTTC. It encodes CASSLAWGKETQYF.

Turning to this clonotype: A read error may explain this, as a much larger clone is one base away. The chain links TRBV15 to TRBJ1-6; unclear D gene. The CDR3 has 16 residues. Germline CDR1 reads LNHNV; CDR2 reads YYDKDF (reference sequence). CDR3 coding DNA: TGTGCCTCCAGCAGAGATGGCGGATTTAATAATTCACCCCTCCACTTT. Amino acid sequence: CASSRDGGFNNSPLHF.

In this sample, this clonotype turned up a few times. This CDR3 is CASSFSRGGEQFF. In nucleotides, the CDR3 is TGTGCCAGCAGCTTTAGTAGGGGTGGCGAGCAGTTCTTC. The rearrangement uses TRBV7-9 and TRBJ2-1, with D possibly TRBD1 on 5 matching bases. Trimming shortened V by 3 bases and J by 10 bases, and 13 bases separated the two germline ends. Germline CDR1 reads SEHNR; CDR2 reads FQNEAQ (reference sequence). The CDR3 runs to 13 residues.

This clonotype was observed at least ten times. The chain has TRBV7-9 and TRBJ1-1; TRBD1 might be the D (5 bases). The CDR3 sequence is 16 residues long. The germline V gene encodes CDR1 SEHNR and CDR2 FQNEAQ (reference sequence). The germline V and J ends were trimmed by 4 bases and 0 bases, with 15 bases remaining between them. In DNA form, the CDR3 reads TGTGCCAGCAGCTCCTCCGAGACAGCCTTGAACACTGAAGCTTTCTTT. As protein: CASSSSETALNTEAFF.

This clonotype was found many times. The rearrangement links TRBV25-1 to TRBJ2-3; TRBD2 matches 8 bases. Germline V gene lookup returns CDR1 MGHDK and CDR2 SYGVNS. The J segment lost 4 bases and the V segment lost 3 bases, leaving 12 bases of the junction unmatched. The CDR3 consists of 17 residues. CDR3 region: CASSDSFSGESPDTQYF. As DNA, the CDR3 is TGTGCCAGCAGTGATTCTTTTAGCGGGGAATCTCCAGATACGCAGTATTTT.

The chain is built from TRBV4-3 and TRBJ2-2; TRBD1 matches at 12 bases. CDR1 is LGHNA, CDR2 YSLEER, per germline. J was trimmed by 2 bases and V by 3 bases; bases with no gene match: 1. This CDR3 has 16 amino acids. CDR3 DNA sequence: TGCGCCAGCAGCCAGGGACAGGGGGCAAACACCGGGGAGCTGTTTTTT. Translation gives CASSQGQGANTGELFF.

V gene TRBV6-2 or TRBV6-3 combines with J gene TRBJ2-3; 12 nucleotides align to TRBD2. This CDR3 contains 16 residues. CDR1 is MNHEY, CDR2 SVGEGT, per germline. V was clipped by 5 bases and J by 4 bases; unmatched bases: 7. This CDR3 reads CASSQPSGRGADTQYF. For the CDR3, the DNA is TGTGCCAGCAGTCAGCCTAGCGGGAGGGGCGCAGATACGCAGTATTTT.

This clonotype appeared a few times. This chain uses TRBV25-1 with TRBJ2-7; 8 bases fit TRBD2. V was pared by 3 bases and J by 3 bases, with 7 bases of the junction left unmatched. This CDR3 has 15 residues. Germline values: CDR1 MGHDK, CDR2 SYGVNS. For the CDR3, the DNA is TGTGCCAGCAGTGAGGTCGGACTAGCTAGCTACGAGCAGTACTTC. This codes for CASSEVGLASYEQYF.

This clonotype was picked up many times. The V call is TRBV12-3 or TRBV12-4, the J call TRBJ2-2; maybe TRBD1 (5 bases). There are 14 residues in the CDR3. The V end was cut by 3 bases, the J end by 7 bases, with 12 bases between. CDR3 amino acids: CASSFRAYSGELFF. The CDR3, as DNA: TGTGCCAGCAGTTTCAGGGCGTACAGCGGGGAGCTGTTTTTT.

The chain combines TRBV5-4 with TRBJ2-7; 7 nucleotides match TRBD1. CDR1 and CDR2 (germline): SGHNT, YYREEE (reference sequence). Germline trimming cut 0 bases from V and 4 bases from J; bases unmatched to any gene: 4. This CDR3 spans 14 amino acids. CDR3 residues: CASSLDGTAYEQYF. The CDR3 nucleotides are TGTGCCAGCAGCTTGGATGGGACAGCTTACGAGCAGTACTTC.

The J gene is TRBJ1-1, the V gene TRBV20-1; D is ambiguous. The CDR3 has 10 residues. The ends were cut back, 7 bases at V and 0 bases at J, with 3 bases in the middle. Germline loops: CDR1 DFQATT, CDR2 SNEGSKA (reference sequence). The chain's CDR3 is CSVMNTEAFF. The CDR3 DNA sequence: TGCAGTGTCATGAACACTGAAGCTTTCTTT.

This clonotype was observed a few times. The V call is TRBV4-1, the J call TRBJ2-4; 9 bases line up with TRBD1. This CDR3 comprises 16 residues. CDR1 is MGHRA, CDR2 YSYEKL, per germline. The ends lost 0 bases at V and 2 bases at J; junction bases unmatched: 2. This chain's CDR3 is CASSQEGTGPKNIQYF. In nucleotides, the CDR3 is TGCGCCAGCAGCCAAGAAGGGACAGGGCCCAAAAACATTCAGTACTTC.

A single count supports this clonotype. A read error may produce the germline difference seen at one junction end. V and J are TRBV6-1 and TRBJ1-1; 8 bases align to TRBD1. The V gene's germline CDR1 is MNHNS and CDR2 SASEGT. The length of the CDR3 is 17 residues. This chain's CDR3 is CASSDPDRDLMNAEAFF. The CDR3 nucleotides are TGTGCCAGCAGTGACCCGGACAGGGACCTAATGAACGCTGAAGCTTTCTTT.

This clonotype was counted at least ten times. The rearrangement links TRBV13 to TRBJ2-1; no firm D call. The CDR3 has 13 residues. CDR1 and CDR2 from the germline V gene are PRHDT and FYEKMQ (reference sequence). With 0 bases removed from V and 9 bases from J, the gap between germline ends came to 9 bases. CDR3 loop: CASSLGGRVEQFF. DNA of the CDR3: TGTGCCAGCAGCTTAGGTGGCCGTGTTGAGCAGTTCTTC.

This clonotype was seen repeatedly, ten times or more. The V call is TRBV19, the J call TRBJ2-1; 8 bases line up with TRBD2. Trimming took 3 bases from V and 0 from J; bases not matched to a gene: 4. From germline, CDR1 is LNHDA and CDR2 SQIVND (reference sequence). The CDR3 contains 16 residues. The CDR3 protein is CASSILAGSSYNEQFF. The CDR3 nucleotides read TGTGCCAGTAGTATCCTAGCGGGCAGCTCCTACAATGAGCAGTTCTTC.

This clonotype showed up many times. The genes are TRBV4-3 and TRBJ2-2; D is undetermined. The germline CDR1 and CDR2 sequences are LGHNA and YSLEER. With 4 bases removed from V and 6 bases from J, the gap between germline ends came to 15 bases. The CDR3 spans 15 residues. The DNA of the CDR3 is TGCGCCAGCAGCCCCACAACCGGGCTAGCCGGGGAGCTGTTTTTT. Translated, it gives CASSPTTGLAGELFF.

This clonotype has more than one count but fewer than ten. The genes are TRBV2 and TRBJ2-7; TRBD2 is a possible D gene (5 bases). V lost 5 bases and J lost 5, with 19 bases in between. The CDR3 loop spans 15 amino acids. The germline V gene encodes CDR1 SNHLY and CDR2 FYNNEI. The CDR3 DNA reads TGTGCCAGCAGTAACACGGACTTGGGATTCCACGAGCAGTACTTC. This codes for CASSNTDLGFHEQYF.

The chain carries TRBV4-1 and TRBJ2-1; TRBD2 aligns across 8 bases. V shed 0 bases and J 8 bases; nucleotides not matched to a gene: 9. Germline V gene lookup returns CDR1 MGHRA and CDR2 YSYEKL. The CDR3 loop spans 16 amino acids. The CDR3: CASSQEHAGGHYEQFF. The CDR3 nucleotides read TGCGCCAGCAGCCAAGAGCATGCGGGGGGCCATTATGAGCAGTTCTTC.

The V call is TRBV20-1, the J call TRBJ2-7; D may be TRBD1 or TRBD2 (5 bases each). The V gene's germline CDR1 is DFQATT and CDR2 SNEGSKA (reference sequence). The CDR3 covers 16 residues. V was cut by 0 bases and J by 2 bases, with 17 bases left in between. CDR3 loop: CSARDLRASPTYEQYF. The CDR3 DNA sequence: TGCAGTGCTAGAGATCTCAGGGCTAGCCCAACCTACGAGCAGTACTTC.

This clonotype came up many times. The chain recombines TRBV25-1 with TRBJ1-2; D remains ambiguous. V lost 4 bases and J lost 8, with 8 bases in between. The CDR3 extends over 11 amino acids. Germline loops: CDR1 MGHDK, CDR2 SYGVNS. This CDR3 is CASSAGTGYTF. CDR3 DNA: TGTGCCAGCAGTGCCGGAACGGGCTACACCTTC.

This clonotype was detected many times. The chain is built from TRBV25-1 and TRBJ1-2; D ambiguous. Trimming shortened V by 8 bases and J by 5 bases, and 3 bases separated the two germline ends. Germline loops: CDR1 MGHDK, CDR2 SYGVNS. The CDR3 consists of 9 residues. CDR3 amino acids: CASLYGYTF. Written as DNA, the CDR3 is TGTGCCAGCTTATATGGCTACACCTTC.

The rearrangement uses TRBV25-1 and TRBJ2-1; TRBD2 agrees at 7 bases. V was pared by 5 bases and J by 3 bases, with 16 bases of the junction left unmatched. The germline CDR1 and CDR2 sequences are MGHDK and SYGVNS. The CDR3 extends over 18 amino acids. CDR3 region: CASSPHPISSGNYNEQFF. CDR3 DNA sequence: TGTGCCAGCAGTCCGCACCCAATATCTAGCGGCAACTACAATGAGCAGTTCTTC.

This clonotype was seen repeatedly, ten times or more. The chain's CDR3 is CASTPDRVETQYF. CDR3 in DNA: TGTGCCAGCACCCCGGACAGGGTAGAGACCCAGTACTTC. The V call is TRBV7-9, the J call TRBJ2-5; the match to TRBD1 covers 8 bases. Germline lookup yields CDR1 SEHNR and CDR2 FQNEAQ (reference sequence). This CDR3 region has 13 residues. Trimming at V came to 7 bases and at J to 4 bases, leaving 5 bases not matched to a gene. Looking up the rest from reference TRBV7-9 and TRBJ2-5 gives the full variable domain: DTGVSQNPRHKITKRGQNVTFRCDPISEHNRLYWYRQTLGQGPEFLTYFQNEAQLEKSRLLSDRFSAERPKGSFSTLEIQRTEQGDSAMYLCASTPDRVETQYFGPGTRLLVL.

This clonotype was found a few times. The rearrangement links TRBV7-9 to TRBJ1-2, with 9 bases that match TRBD1. V was clipped by 5 bases and J by 6 bases; unmatched bases: 4. Germline CDR1 is SEHNR and CDR2 is FQNEAQ (reference sequence). The CDR3 spans 13 residues. CDR3 loop: CASSPGTGNGYTF. DNA of the CDR3: TGTGCCAGCAGCCCCGGGACAGGGAATGGCTACACCTTC.

The CDR3 here is CASSLAQRGSTDTQYF. DNA of the CDR3: TGCGCCAGCAGCTTGGCCCAGCGGGGAAGCACAGATACGCAGTATTTT. V is TRBV5-1 and J is TRBJ2-3; 7 bases match TRBD2. CDR1 is SGHRS, CDR2 YFSETQ, per germline. Trimming removed 0 bases from V and 0 bases from J; junction bases left unmatched: 4. The CDR3 totals 16 residues.

The table lists this clonotype with many counts. V gene TRBV4-2 combines with J gene TRBJ2-5, with a tentative D call TRBD1 (6 bases). V lost 1 base, J lost 4 bases, and 16 bases lay in between. The CDR3 sequence is 16 residues long. Germline V gene data show CDR1 as LGHNA and CDR2 as YNFKEQ. CDR3 protein: CASSQVGVGAGETQYF. The CDR3, as DNA: TGTGCCAGCAGCCAAGTAGGAGTGGGGGCGGGAGAGACCCAGTACTTC.

The rearrangement joins TRBV23-1 to TRBJ2-7; 7 bases agree with TRBD1. TRBV23-1 is designated an ORF whose function remains uncertain. This CDR3 has 13 amino acids. Losses at the gene ends were 3 bases for V and 5 bases for J; bases not matched to a gene: 4. The CDR3 loop reads CASSHLDRDEQYF. The CDR3 DNA follows: TGCGCCAGCAGTCACCTTGACAGGGACGAGCAGTACTTC.